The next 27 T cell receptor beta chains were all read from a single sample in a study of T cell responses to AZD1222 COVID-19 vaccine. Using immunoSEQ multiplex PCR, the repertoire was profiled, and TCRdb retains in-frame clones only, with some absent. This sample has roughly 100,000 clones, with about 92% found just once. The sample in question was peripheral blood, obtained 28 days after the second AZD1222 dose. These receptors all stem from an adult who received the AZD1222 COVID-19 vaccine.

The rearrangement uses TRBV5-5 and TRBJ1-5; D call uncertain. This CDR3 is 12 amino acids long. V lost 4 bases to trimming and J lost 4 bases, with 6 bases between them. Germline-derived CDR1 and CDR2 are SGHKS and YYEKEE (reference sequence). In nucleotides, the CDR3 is TGTGCCAGCAGCGAAGGGAATCAGCCCCAGCATTTT. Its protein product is CASSEGNQPQHF.

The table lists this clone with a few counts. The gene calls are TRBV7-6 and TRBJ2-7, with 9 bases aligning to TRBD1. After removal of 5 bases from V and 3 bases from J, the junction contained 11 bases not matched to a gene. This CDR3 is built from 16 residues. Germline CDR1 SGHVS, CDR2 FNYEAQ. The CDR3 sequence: CASSQLPGQGNYEQYF. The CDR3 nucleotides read TGTGCCAGCAGCCAGTTACCGGGACAGGGAAACTACGAGCAGTACTTC.

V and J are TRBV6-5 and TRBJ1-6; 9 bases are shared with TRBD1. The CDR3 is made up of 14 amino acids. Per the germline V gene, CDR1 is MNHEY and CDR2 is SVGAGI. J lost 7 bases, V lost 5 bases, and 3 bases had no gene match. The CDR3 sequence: CASSPGTGNSPLHF. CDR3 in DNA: TGTGCCAGCAGTCCCGGGACAGGGAATTCACCCCTCCACTTT.

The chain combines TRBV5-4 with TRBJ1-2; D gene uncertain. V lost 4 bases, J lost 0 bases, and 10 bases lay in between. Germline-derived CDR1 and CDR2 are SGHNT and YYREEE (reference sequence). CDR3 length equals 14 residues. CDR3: CASSPDTANYGYTF. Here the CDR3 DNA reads TGTGCCAGCAGCCCCGATACCGCTAACTATGGCTACACCTTC.

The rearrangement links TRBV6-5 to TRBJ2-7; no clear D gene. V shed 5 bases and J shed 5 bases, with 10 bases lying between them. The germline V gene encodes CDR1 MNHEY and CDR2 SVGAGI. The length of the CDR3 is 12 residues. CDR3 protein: CASSNARHEQYF. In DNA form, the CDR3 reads TGTGCCAGCAGTAATGCTAGACACGAGCAGTACTTC.

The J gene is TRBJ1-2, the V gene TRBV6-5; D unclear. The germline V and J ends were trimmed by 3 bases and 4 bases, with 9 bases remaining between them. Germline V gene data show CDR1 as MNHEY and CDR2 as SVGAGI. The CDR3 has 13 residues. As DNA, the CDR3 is TGTGCCAGCAGTTATAAAAACCCCTATGGCTACACCTTC. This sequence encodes CASSYKNPYGYTF.

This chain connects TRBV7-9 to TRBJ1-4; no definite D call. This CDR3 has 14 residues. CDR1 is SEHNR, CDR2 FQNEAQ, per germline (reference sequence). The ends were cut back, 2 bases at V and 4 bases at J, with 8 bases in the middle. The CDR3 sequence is CASSLLGINEKLFF. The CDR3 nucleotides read TGTGCCAGCAGCTTATTGGGTATTAATGAAAAACTGTTTTTT.

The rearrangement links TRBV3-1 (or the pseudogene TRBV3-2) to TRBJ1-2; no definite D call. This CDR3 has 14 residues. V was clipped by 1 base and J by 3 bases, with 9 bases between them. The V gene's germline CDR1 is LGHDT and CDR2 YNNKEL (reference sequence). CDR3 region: CASSQGAGYYGYTF. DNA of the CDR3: TGTGCCAGCAGCCAAGGGGCGGGTTACTATGGCTACACCTTC.

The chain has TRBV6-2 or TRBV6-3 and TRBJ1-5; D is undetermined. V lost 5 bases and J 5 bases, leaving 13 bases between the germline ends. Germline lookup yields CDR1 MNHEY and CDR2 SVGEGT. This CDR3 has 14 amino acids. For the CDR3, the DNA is TGTGCCAGCAGTCTTCACGTCGGGGATCAGCCCCAGCATTTT. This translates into CASSLHVGDQPQHF.

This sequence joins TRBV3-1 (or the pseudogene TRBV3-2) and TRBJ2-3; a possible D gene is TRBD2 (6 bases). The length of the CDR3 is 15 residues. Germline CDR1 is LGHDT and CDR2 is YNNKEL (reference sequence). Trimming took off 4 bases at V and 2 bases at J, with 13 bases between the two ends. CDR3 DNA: TGTGCCAGCAGCCTTCAAGGACTAAACACAGATACGCAGTATTTT. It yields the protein CASSLQGLNTDTQYF.

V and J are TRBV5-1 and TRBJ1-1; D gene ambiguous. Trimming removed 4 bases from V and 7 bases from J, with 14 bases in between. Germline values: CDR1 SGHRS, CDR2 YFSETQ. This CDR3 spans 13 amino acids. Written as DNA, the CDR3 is TGCGCCAGCAGCCCCCAAGGCGGGTATGAAGCTTTCTTT. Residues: CASSPQGGYEAFF.

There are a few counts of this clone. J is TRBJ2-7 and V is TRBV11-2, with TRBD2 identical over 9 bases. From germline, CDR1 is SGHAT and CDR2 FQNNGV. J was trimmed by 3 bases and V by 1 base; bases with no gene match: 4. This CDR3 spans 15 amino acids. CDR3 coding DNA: TGTGCCAGCAGCTTAGCCCTGACTAGCGGCTACGAGCAGTACTTC. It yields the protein CASSLALTSGYEQYF.

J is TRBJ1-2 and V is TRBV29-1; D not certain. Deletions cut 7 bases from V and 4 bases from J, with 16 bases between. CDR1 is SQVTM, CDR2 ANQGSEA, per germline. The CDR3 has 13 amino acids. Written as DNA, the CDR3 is TGCAGCGGCGGGGTCGGTAGTGGCTATGGCTACACCTTC. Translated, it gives CSGGVGSGYGYTF.

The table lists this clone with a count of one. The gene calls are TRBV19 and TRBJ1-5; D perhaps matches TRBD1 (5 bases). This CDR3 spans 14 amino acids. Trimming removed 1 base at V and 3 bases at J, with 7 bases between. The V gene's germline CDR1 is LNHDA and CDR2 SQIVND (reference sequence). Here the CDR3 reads CASSIADNNQPQHF. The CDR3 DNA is TGTGCCAGTAGTATAGCGGACAACAATCAGCCCCAGCATTTT.

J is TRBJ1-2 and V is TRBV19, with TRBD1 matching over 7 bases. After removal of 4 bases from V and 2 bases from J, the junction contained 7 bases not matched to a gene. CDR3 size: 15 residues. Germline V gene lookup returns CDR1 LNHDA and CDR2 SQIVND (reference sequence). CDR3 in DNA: TGTGCCAGTAGTAAGCTGACAGGGTCGAACTATGGCTACACCTTC. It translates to CASSKLTGSNYGYTF.

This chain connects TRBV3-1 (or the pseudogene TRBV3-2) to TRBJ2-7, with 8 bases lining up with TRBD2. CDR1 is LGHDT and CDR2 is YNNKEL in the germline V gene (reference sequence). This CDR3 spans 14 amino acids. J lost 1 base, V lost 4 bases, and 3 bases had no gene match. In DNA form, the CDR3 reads TGTGCCAGCAGCCTCCCGGGGGGGTCCTACGAGCAGTACTTC. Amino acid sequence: CASSLPGGSYEQYF.

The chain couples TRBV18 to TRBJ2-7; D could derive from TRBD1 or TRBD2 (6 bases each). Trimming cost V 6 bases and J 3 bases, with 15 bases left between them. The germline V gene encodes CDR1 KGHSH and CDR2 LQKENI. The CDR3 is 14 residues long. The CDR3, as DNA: TGTGCCAGCTCTCGGGGGCTTGAGGACTACGAGCAGTACTTC. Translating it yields CASSRGLEDYEQYF.

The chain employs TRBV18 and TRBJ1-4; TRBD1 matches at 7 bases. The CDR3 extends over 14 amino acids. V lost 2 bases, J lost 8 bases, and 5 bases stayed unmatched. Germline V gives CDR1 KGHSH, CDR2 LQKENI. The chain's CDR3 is CASSPGQDREKLFF. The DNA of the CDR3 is TGTGCCAGCTCACCAGGACAGGACCGCGAAAAACTGTTTTTT.

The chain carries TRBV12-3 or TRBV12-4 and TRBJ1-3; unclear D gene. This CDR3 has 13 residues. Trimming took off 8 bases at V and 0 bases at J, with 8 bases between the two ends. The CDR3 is CASVYNSGNTIYF. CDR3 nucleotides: TGTGCCAGCGTGTACAACTCTGGAAACACCATATATTTT.

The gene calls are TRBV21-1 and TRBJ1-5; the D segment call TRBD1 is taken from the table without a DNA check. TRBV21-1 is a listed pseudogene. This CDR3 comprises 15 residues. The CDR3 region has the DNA TGTGCCAGCAGCAAAGGGGACAGGGGGCATCAGCCCCAGCATTTT. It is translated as CASSKGDRGHQPQHF.

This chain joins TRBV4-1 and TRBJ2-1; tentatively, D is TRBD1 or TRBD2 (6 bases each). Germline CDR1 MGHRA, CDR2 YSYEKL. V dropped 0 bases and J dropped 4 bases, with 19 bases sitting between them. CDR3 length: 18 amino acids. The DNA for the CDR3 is TGCGCCAGCAGCCAAGATCGGGGGCGGACTAAAATTTACAATGAGCAGTTCTTC. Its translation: CASSQDRGRTKIYNEQFF.

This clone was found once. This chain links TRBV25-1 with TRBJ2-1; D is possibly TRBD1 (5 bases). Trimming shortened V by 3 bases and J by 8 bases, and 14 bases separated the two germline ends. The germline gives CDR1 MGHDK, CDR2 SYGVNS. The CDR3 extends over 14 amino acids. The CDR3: CASSEETRVYEQFF. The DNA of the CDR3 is TGTGCCAGCAGTGAGGAAACCAGGGTTTATGAGCAGTTCTTC.

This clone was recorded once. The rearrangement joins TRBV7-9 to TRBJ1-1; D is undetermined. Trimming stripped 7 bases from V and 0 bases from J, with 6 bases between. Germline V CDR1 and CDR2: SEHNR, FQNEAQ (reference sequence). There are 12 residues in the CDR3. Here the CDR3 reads CASTVMNTEAFF. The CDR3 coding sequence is TGTGCCAGCACCGTGATGAACACTGAAGCTTTCTTT.

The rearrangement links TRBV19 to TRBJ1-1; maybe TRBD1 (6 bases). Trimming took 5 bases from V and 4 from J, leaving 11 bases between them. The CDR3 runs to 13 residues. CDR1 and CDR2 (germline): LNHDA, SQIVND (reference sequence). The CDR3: CASSSTGSTEAFF. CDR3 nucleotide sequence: TGTGCCAGTAGTTCCACAGGGAGCACTGAAGCTTTCTTT.

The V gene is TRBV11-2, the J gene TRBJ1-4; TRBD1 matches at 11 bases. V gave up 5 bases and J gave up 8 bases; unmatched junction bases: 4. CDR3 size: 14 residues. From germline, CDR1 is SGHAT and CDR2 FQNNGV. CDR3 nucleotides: TGTGCCAGCAGCCCGGGACAGGGGGGAGAAAAACTGTTTTTT. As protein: CASSPGQGGEKLFF.

CDR3 DNA: TGTGCCAGCAGTTACGGGACAGGGGAGACAGATACGCAGTATTTT. Translation gives CASSYGTGETDTQYF. V gene TRBV6-2 or TRBV6-3 combines with J gene TRBJ2-3, with 10 bases that match TRBD1. CDR1 and CDR2 (germline): MNHEY, SVGEGT. V was pared by 2 bases and J by 3 bases, with 2 bases of the junction left unmatched. The CDR3 has 15 amino acids.

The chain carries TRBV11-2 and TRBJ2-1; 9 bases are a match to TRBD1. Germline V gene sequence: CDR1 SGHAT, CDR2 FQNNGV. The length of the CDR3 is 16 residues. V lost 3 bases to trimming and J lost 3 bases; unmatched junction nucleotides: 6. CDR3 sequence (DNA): TGTGCCAGCAGCTTGGTGGTGACAGGGGGCTACAATGAGCAGTTCTTC. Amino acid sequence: CASSLVVTGGYNEQFF.